This is a list of T cell receptor beta chains from one sample in a study of beta chain features in type 1 diabetes. The repertoire was sequenced with immunoSEQ multiplex PCR; TCRdb's copy has only in-frame clones and lacks some. Here the sample spans about 150,000 clones, about 7.3% being singletons. The specimen was central memory CD4+ T cells from blood. All receptors derive from a young man in good health. The conserved cysteine and the conserved F or W are not part of the CDR3 here.

v_gene: TRBV28; len: 12; j_gene: TRBJ1-5; CDR3aa: ASSLSGGVQPQH
v_gene: TRBV29-1; len: 12; j_gene: TRBJ2-7; CDR3aa: SVGGPPDSYEQY
v_gene: TRBV5-6; len: 14; j_gene: TRBJ2-7; CDR3aa: ASSSGDRGFPYEQY
v_gene: TRBV7-6; len: 13; j_gene: TRBJ1-2; CDR3aa: ASSLIPNTGDGYT
v_gene: TRBV7-2; len: 13; j_gene: TRBJ2-7; CDR3aa: ASSLDPGGYYEQY
v_gene: TRBV21-1; len: 12; j_gene: TRBJ2-1; CDR3aa: ASSKVGSGRPEF
v_gene: TRBV6-1; len: 12; j_gene: TRBJ1-4; CDR3aa: ASSRDRPNEKLF
v_gene: TRBV4-2; len: 15; j_gene: TRBJ2-7; CDR3aa: ASSQVWTPDSTYEQY
v_gene: TRBV28; len: 12; j_gene: .; CDR3aa: ASGVVGLTYEQY
v_gene: TRBV4-1; len: 14; j_gene: TRBJ2-1; CDR3aa: ASSQGLAGGTYEQF
v_gene: TRBV28; len: 13; j_gene: TRBJ1-2; CDR3aa: ASSSPGQGAGGYT
v_gene: TRBV2; len: 12; j_gene: TRBJ2-2; CDR3aa: ASKGGANTGELF
v_gene: TRBV5-6; len: 13; j_gene: TRBJ2-4; CDR3aa: ASSLSVTIKNIQY
v_gene: TRBV5-1; len: 11; j_gene: TRBJ1-2; CDR3aa: ASSWTENYGYT
v_gene: TRBV6-1; len: 12; j_gene: TRBJ2-3; CDR3aa: ASSEAPGADTQY
v_gene: TRBV6-1; len: 11; j_gene: TRBJ1-5; CDR3aa: ASTGGTTQPQH
v_gene: TRBV29-1; len: 11; j_gene: TRBJ1-1; CDR3aa: SVGRQGITEAF
v_gene: TRBV11-2; len: 14; j_gene: TRBJ2-3; CDR3aa: ASSSGRGAGTDTQY
v_gene: TRBV28; len: 12; j_gene: TRBJ2-7; CDR3aa: ASRDSGLSTAQY
v_gene: TRBV6-6; len: 11; j_gene: TRBJ2-3; CDR3aa: ASRVIGTDTQY
v_gene: TRBV2; len: 11; j_gene: TRBJ2-5; CDR3aa: ASSRGIQETQY
v_gene: TRBV23-1; len: 13; j_gene: TRBJ1-4; CDR3aa: ASSLLGGYNEKLF
v_gene: TRBV5-8; len: 15; j_gene: TRBJ2-5; CDR3aa: ASSLGTALQGVETQY
v_gene: TRBV7-9; len: 14; j_gene: TRBJ2-7; CDR3aa: ASSLNWGQGASEQY